These 2 T cell receptor beta chains share one sample of origin, sequenced in a study of T cell repertoires in cytomegalovirus infection. In TCRdb, the reads were re-called with MiXCR into one record per CDR3 protein. The sample shows a few hundred thousand distinct CDR3 sequences, about a quarter of them seen only once. Sequencing was done on a sample of PBMCs. Receptor source: a human donor in good health (CMV status not recorded). Some clones in this sample may be carry-over from other donors' samples.

This clonotype was observed a handful of times. The CDR3 region has the DNA TGTGCCAGCAGCTTAGCGAGGACGGGCGGGGAGCTGTTTTTT. It codes for CASSLARTGGELFF. The rearrangement uses TRBV7-2 and TRBJ2-2; D gene uncertain. Per the germline V gene, CDR1 is SGHTA and CDR2 is FQGNSA. The ends were cut back, 0 bases at V and 7 bases at J, with 9 bases in the middle. The CDR3 totals 14 residues.

This clonotype showed up many times. V gene TRBV7-9 combines with J gene TRBJ2-3; 10 nucleotides align to TRBD2. J lost 1 base, V lost 5 bases, and 9 bases had no gene match. The CDR3 spans 17 residues. Germline lookup yields CDR1 SEHNR and CDR2 FQNEAQ (reference sequence). CDR3 in DNA: TGTGCCAGCAGCCCCCGGGGGCTAGCGGGAGGCACAGATACGCAGTATTTT. Its translation is CASSPRGLAGGTDTQYF. Full variable domain (missing parts from reference TRBV7-9 and TRBJ2-3): DTGVSQNPRHKITKRGQNVTFRCDPISEHNRLYWYRQTLGQGPEFLTYFQNEAQLEKSRLLSDRFSAERPKGSFSTLEIQRTEQGDSAMYLCASSPRGLAGGTDTQYFGPGTRLTVL.